The 5 T cell receptor beta chains below were found in one sample sequenced in a study of cytomegalovirus exposure and HLA in healthy donors. Primers: 60 Vbeta forward and 13 Jbeta reverse. Assay: immunoSEQ multiplex PCR; the TCRdb copy retains only in-frame clones and omits some. The sample consists of 150,000 to 200,000 clones, 82% of them appearing once. Sequencing was carried out using PBMCs. The receptors come from a woman aged 45-65 years in good health and CMV-seronegative.

This clone occurred once. This chain links TRBV7-9 with TRBJ2-1; 11 positions match TRBD2. The germline CDR1 and CDR2 sequences are SEHNR and FQNEAQ (reference sequence). The CDR3 is made up of 15 amino acids. J gave up 6 bases and V 6 bases, and 7 bases lay outside the gene matches. CDR3 DNA sequence: TGTGCCAGCAGGAGGGGGACTAGCGGTCCCAATGAGCAGTTCTTC. Translated: CASRRGTSGPNEQFF.

CDR3 in DNA: TGTGCCAGCAGCTTCCAGGGGACGTTAAACTATGGCTACACCTTC. Translating it yields CASSFQGTLNYGYTF. The chain is built from TRBV7-2 and TRBJ1-2; a weak D match, TRBD1 (6 bases). In germline, CDR1 is SGHTA, CDR2 FQGNSA. The germline V and J ends were trimmed by 3 bases and 2 bases, with 13 bases remaining between them. The CDR3 totals 15 residues. The full variable domain, rest sourced from reference TRBV7-2 and TRBJ1-2, is GAGVSQSPSNKVTEKGKDVELRCDPISGHTALYWYRQSLGQGLEFLIYFQGNSAPDKSGLPSDRFSAERTGGSVSTLTIQRTQQEDSAVYLCASSFQGTLNYGYTFGSGTRLTVV.

This rearrangement joins TRBV28 to TRBJ2-5; 7 bases match TRBD1. Germline trimming cut 6 bases from V and 12 bases from J; bases unmatched to any gene: 10. The V gene's germline CDR1 is MDHEN and CDR2 SYDVKM. The CDR3 loop spans 12 amino acids. CDR3 residues: CASRLPPGTEYF. In nucleotides, the CDR3 is TGTGCCAGCAGGCTGCCCCCCGGGACAGAGTACTTC.

This clone came up once. The chain couples TRBV10-3 to TRBJ1-5, with a weak D call TRBD1 (6 bases). Trimming left V 6 bases short and J 1 base short, with 10 bases between. Germline-derived CDR1 and CDR2 are ENHRY and SYGVKD. This CDR3 is 14 amino acids long. The CDR3 sequence: CAIRATGSNQPQHF. DNA of the CDR3: TGTGCCATCAGAGCGACAGGAAGCAATCAGCCCCAGCATTTT.

This clone appeared once. The rearrangement joins TRBV5-1 to TRBJ1-2; 8 nucleotides align to TRBD1. CDR1 is SGHRS, CDR2 YFSETQ, per germline. Trimming took 3 bases from V and 7 from J; bases not matched to a gene: 14. The CDR3 is 16 residues long. The CDR3 DNA follows: TGCGCCAGCAGCTCGCCGGACAGGGAAGGTAGTCGTGGCTACACCTTC. Its translation: CASSSPDREGSRGYTF.